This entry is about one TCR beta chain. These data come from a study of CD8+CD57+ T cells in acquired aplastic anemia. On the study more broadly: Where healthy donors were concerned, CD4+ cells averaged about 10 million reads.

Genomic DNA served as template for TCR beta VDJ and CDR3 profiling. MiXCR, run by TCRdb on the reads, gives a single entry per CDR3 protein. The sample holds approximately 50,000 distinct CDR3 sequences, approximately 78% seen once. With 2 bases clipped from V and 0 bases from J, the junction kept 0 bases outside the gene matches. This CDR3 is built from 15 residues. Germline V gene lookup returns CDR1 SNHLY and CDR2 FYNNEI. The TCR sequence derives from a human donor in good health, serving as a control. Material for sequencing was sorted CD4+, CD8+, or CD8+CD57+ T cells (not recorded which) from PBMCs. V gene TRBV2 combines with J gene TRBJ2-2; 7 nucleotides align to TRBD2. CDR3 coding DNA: TGTGCCAGCAGTGAACGGGAGGCGAACACCGGGGAGCTGTTTTTT. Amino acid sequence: CASSEREANTGELFF.